A selection of T cell receptor beta chains follows, all from one sample in a study of T cell clonotyping in hematopoietic cell transplantation. Only in-frame clones appear in the TCRdb table, and some are missing; sequencing was by immunoSEQ multiplex PCR. Of approximately 5,800 clones in the sample, 70% to 80% are singletons; the top ten hold more than 10%. The starting material was peripheral blood mononuclear cells, obtained 30 days after allogeneic stem cell transplant. These TCRs come from a male patient between 60 and 69 years old who had an allogeneic stem cell transplant from an unrelated donor, so the T cells may come from the graft donor. Some clones in this sample may be carry-over from other donors' samples. CDR3s include the opening cysteine and the closing phenylalanine or tryptophan. D genes are given only for firm matches. Clone sizes are given selectively: once, few, many, or a class where the clone is expanded.

V gene	D gene	clone size	J gene	CDR3 DNA	CDR3 protein
TRBV30	TRBD1	few	TRBJ1-5	TGTGCCTGGGGACAGGGGGTTAATCAGCCCCAGCATTTT	CAWGQGVNQPQHF
TRBV2	-	-	TRBJ1-1	TGTGCCAGCAGTGAAGGGTTGGAAGCTTTCTTT	CASSEGLEAFF
TRBV6-6	TRBD2	-	TRBJ2-7	TGTGCCAGCAGTTATAGGACTAGCGGGATTTACGAGCAGTACTTC	CASSYRTSGIYEQYF
TRBV2	-	-	TRBJ1-4	TGTGCCAGCAGTAACAACGGGCCCTTGGGCGAAAAACTGTTTTTT	CASSNNGPLGEKLFF
TRBV9	TRBD1	-	TRBJ1-5	TGTGCCAGCAGCGGCGGACAGGGTAATCAGCCCCAGCATTTT	CASSGGQGNQPQHF
TRBV10-3	-	-	TRBJ2-5	TGTGCCATCAGTGAGTCGATAACAGGGAGGGTCCAAGAGACCCAGTACTTC	CAISESITGRVQETQYF
TRBV6-5	-	-	TRBJ2-1	TGTGCCAGCAGTTCCAGCGGGTCTTACAATGAGCAGTTCTTC	CASSSSGSYNEQFF
TRBV7-2	TRBD1	-	TRBJ1-2	TGTGCCAGCAGCTTAGCGCCGGCAGGGGGCGGCTATGGCTACACCTTC	CASSLAPAGGGYGYTF
TRBV7-2	-	-	TRBJ1-2	TGTGCCAGCAGCTGGGACCGGGCCGCGAAGGGCTACACCTTC	CASSWDRAAKGYTF
TRBV1	-	-	TRBJ1-1	TGCACCAGCAGCCAAGAATTGAACACTGAAGCTTTCTTT	CTSSQELNTEAFF
TRBV29-1	-	-	TRBJ1-1	TGCAGCGGCGTGGGGATGAACACTGAAGCTTTCTTT	CSGVGMNTEAFF
TRBV9	TRBD2	-	TRBJ2-3	TGTGCCAGCAGCGCTAGTACGGGACTAGCGGCAGATACGCAGTATTTT	CASSASTGLAADTQYF
TRBV6-5	-	-	TRBJ1-1	TGTGCCAGCAGTTACTCGTACCTGGAGGACACTGAAGCTTTCTTT	CASSYSYLEDTEAFF
TRBV2	-	-	TRBJ2-3	TGTGCCAGCAGTGAAGACTTGAGCAGTAAGGTGCAGTATTTT	CASSEDLSSKVQYF
TRBV7-2	-	-	TRBJ1-6	TGTGCCAGCAGCTTAGACCAGGGGTATAATTCACCCCTCCACTTT	CASSLDQGYNSPLHF
TRBV9	-	-	TRBJ1-2	TGTGCCAGCAGCCTCCGGGACGGAGGCTCCTATGGCTACACCTTC	CASSLRDGGSYGYTF
TRBV6-5	-	-	TRBJ1-2	TGTGCCAGCAGTTACCCCCCCTTGGAGCACTATGGCTACACCTTC	CASSYPPLEHYGYTF
TRBV27	TRBD1	few	TRBJ1-1	TGTGCCAGCAGTCTATCAGGGGGGAACACTGAAGCTTTCTTT	CASSLSGGNTEAFF
TRBV18	TRBD1	-	TRBJ1-5	TGTGCCAGCCGCGCAGGGGGCTATGAGAATCAGCCCCAGCATTTT	CASRAGGYENQPQHF
TRBV5-4	TRBD2	-	TRBJ2-1	TGTGCCAGCACGACGCTAGCGGATTACAATGAGCAGTTCTTC	CASTTLADYNEQFF
TRBV6-5	-	-	TRBJ1-5	TGTGCCAGCAGTTATGGGCAGACGCCCGATCAGCCCCAGCATTTT	CASSYGQTPDQPQHF
TRBV7-8	-	few	TRBJ2-5	TGTGCCAGCAGCATCGGGCAAGCCCCCCAAGAGACCCAGTACTTC	CASSIGQAPQETQYF
TRBV7-2	TRBD2	-	TRBJ2-4	TGTGCCAGCAGCCCCGCTGGCGGGGGGGGACTAACGGGTGTTCAGTACTTC	CASSPAGGGGLTGVQYF
TRBV7-2	TRBD1	-	TRBJ1-4	TGTGCCAGCAGTCCCTTAGGGACAGGGGGCAGCGGTGTGCAAAAACTGTTTTTT	CASSPLGTGGSGVQKLFF
TRBV6-1	-	few	TRBJ1-5	TGTGCGGGGGGGCGGCTGAGCAATCAGCCCCAGCATTTT	CAGGRLSNQPQHF
TRBV30	TRBD1	-	TRBJ1-1	TGTGCCTGGTTCGACAGGGGGGGGAACACTGAAGCTTTCTTT	CAWFDRGGNTEAFF
TRBV7-2	-	-	TRBJ2-7	TGTGCCAGCGGGGCCTACGAGCAGTACTTC	CASGAYEQYF
TRBV9	-	-	TRBJ2-5	TGTGCCAGCAGCGTAGCCGTGAGTGGTTCCCAGGAGACCCAGTACTTC	CASSVAVSGSQETQYF
TRBV25-1	-	-	TRBJ1-2	TGTGCCAGCAGTGAATACTCTTGGAACAACTATGGCTACACCTTC	CASSEYSWNNYGYTF
TRBV11-2	-	-	TRBJ1-2	TGTGCCAGCAGCTTAGTCTCGGGGGGGCTTGGCAGCTACTATGGCTACACCTTC	CASSLVSGGLGSYYGYTF
TRBV4-1	TRBD1	-	TRBJ2-7	TGCGCCAGCAGCCAAGTCTTGGGGGACAGGGGGCCCTACGAGCAGTACTTC	CASSQVLGDRGPYEQYF
TRBV14	-	medium-sized	TRBJ2-7	TGTGCCAGCAGCCAAGACTCAATGACAGCTACCTACGAGCAGTACTTC	CASSQDSMTATYEQYF
TRBV6-1	TRBD1	once	TRBJ2-1	TGTGCCAGCAGACAACCCGGGACAGCTTTGAATGAGCAGTTCTTC	CASRQPGTALNEQFF
TRBV6-5	TRBD1	once	TRBJ1-2	TGTGCCAGCAGTTCGGGACAGGCGAACTATGGCTACACCTTC	CASSSGQANYGYTF
TRBV11-3	TRBD2	-	TRBJ2-5	TGTGCCAGCAGCCTCGGGACTAGCGGGAGAGGAGAGACCCAGTACTTC	CASSLGTSGRGETQYF
TRBV25-1	-	-	TRBJ1-3	TGTGCCAGCAGGGCCGGACAGATTACTGGAAACACCATATATTTT	CASRAGQITGNTIYF